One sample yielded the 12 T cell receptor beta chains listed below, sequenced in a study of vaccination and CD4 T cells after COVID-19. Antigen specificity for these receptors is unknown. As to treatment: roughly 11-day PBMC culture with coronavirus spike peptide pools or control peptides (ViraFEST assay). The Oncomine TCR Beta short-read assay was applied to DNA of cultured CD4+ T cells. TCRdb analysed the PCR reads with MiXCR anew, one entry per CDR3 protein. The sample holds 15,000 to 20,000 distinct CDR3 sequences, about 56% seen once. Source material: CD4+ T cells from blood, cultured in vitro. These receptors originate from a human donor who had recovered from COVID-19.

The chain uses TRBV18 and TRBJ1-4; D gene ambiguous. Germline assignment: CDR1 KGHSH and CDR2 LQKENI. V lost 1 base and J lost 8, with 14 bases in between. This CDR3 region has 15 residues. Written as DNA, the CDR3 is TGTGCCAGCTCACCACTCGACCGGGTAGGGGAAAAACTGTTTTTT. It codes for CASSPLDRVGEKLFF.

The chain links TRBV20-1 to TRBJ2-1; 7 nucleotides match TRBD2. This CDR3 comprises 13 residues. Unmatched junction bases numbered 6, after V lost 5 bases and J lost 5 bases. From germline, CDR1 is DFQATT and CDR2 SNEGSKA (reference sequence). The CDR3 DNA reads TGCAGTGCTGCCCGGGACTATAACAATGAGCAGTTCTTC. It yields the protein CSAARDYNNEQFF.

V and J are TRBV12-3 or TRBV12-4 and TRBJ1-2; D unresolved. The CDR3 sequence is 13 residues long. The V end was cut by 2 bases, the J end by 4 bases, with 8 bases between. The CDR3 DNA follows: TGTGCCAGCAGTTTAAGAGGGATCTATGGCTACACCTTC. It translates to CASSLRGIYGYTF.

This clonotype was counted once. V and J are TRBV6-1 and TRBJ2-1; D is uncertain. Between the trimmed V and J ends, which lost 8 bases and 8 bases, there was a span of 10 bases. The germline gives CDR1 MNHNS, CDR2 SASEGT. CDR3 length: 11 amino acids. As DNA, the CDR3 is TGTGCCAGCTCTAACTGGGATGAGCAGTTCTTC. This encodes CASSNWDEQFF.

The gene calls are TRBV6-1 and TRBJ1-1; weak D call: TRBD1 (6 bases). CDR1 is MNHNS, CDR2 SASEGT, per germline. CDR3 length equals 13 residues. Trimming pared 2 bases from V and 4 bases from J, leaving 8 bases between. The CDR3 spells CASSESRGTEAFF. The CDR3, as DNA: TGTGCCAGCAGTGAAAGCAGGGGCACTGAAGCTTTCTTT.

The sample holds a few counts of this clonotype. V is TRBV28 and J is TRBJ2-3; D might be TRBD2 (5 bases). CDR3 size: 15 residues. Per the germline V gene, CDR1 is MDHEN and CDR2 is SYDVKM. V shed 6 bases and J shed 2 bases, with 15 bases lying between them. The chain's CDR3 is CASSGGLLNTDTQYF. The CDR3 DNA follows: TGTGCCAGCAGCGGCGGACTCCTAAACACAGATACGCAGTATTTT. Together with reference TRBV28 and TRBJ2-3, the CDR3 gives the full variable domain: DVKVTQSSRYLVKRTGEKVFLECVQDMDHENMFWYRQDPGLGLRLIYFSYDVKMKEKGDIPEGYSVSREKKERFSLILESASTNQTSMYLCASSGGLLNTDTQYFGPGTRLTVL.

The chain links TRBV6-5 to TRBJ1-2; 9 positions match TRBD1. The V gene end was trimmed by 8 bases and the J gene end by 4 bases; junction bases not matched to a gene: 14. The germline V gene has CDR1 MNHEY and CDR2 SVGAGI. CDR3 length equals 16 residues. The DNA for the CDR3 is TGTGCCAGCGTTACTACAGGGGGCAGGCTGAGCTATGGCTACACCTTC. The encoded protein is CASVTTGGRLSYGYTF.

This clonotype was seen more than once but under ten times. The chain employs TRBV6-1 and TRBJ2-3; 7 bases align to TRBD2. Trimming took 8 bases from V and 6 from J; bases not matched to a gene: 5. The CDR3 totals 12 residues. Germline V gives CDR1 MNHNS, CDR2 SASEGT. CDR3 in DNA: TGTGCCAGCCATTCCGGGGGGGATACGCAGTATTTT. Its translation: CASHSGGDTQYF.

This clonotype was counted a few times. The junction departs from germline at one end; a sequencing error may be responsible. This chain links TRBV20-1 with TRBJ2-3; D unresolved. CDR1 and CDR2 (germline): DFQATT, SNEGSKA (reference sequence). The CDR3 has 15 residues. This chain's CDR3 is CSARILSWSTDTQYF. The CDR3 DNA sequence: TGTAGTGCTAGGATCCTATCCTGGTCAACAGATACGCAGTATTTT.

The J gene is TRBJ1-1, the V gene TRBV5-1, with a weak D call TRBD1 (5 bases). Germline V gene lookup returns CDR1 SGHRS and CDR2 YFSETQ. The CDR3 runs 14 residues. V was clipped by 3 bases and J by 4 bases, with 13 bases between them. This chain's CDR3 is CASSSGLSGTEAFF. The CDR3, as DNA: TGCGCCAGCAGCTCGGGACTCAGCGGCACTGAAGCTTTCTTT. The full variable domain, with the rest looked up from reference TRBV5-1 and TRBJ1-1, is KAGVTQTPRYLIKTRGQQVTLSCSPISGHRSVSWYQQTPGQGLQFLFEYFSETQRNKGNFPGRFSGRQFSNSRSEMNVSTLELGDSALYLCASSSGLSGTEAFFGQGTRLTVV.

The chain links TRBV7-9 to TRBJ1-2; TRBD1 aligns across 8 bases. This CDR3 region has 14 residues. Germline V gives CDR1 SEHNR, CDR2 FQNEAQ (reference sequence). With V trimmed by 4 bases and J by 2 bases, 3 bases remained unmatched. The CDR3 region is CASSSRQGNYGYTF. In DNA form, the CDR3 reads TGTGCCAGCAGCTCACGACAGGGGAACTATGGCTACACCTTC.

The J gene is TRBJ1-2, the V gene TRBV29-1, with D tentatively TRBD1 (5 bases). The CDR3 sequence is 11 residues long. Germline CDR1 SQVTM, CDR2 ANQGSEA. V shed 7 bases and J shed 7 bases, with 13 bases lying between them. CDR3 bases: TGCAGCGGACGGGGGGGTGGTGGCTACACCTTC. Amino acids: CSGRGGGGYTF.